Below are 2 T cell receptor beta chains sequenced from a single sample in a study of CD8 T cells in Susac syndrome. The RNA, roughly 0.45 to 1 ug, was put through reverse transcription using random hexamers. TCRdb ran MiXCR on the immunoSEQ multiplex PCR reads and lists one entry per CDR3 protein. The repertoire holds about 200,000 distinct CDR3 sequences, with 90% to 95% as singletons. The material sequenced was CD4+ T cells from PBMCs. Receptors were obtained from a human donor with Susac syndrome.

The chain joins TRBV5-1 to TRBJ1-2, with TRBD1 matching over 8 bases. Losses at the gene ends were 7 bases for V and 4 bases for J; bases not matched to a gene: 12. The CDR3 extends over 15 amino acids. Germline V gene sequence: CDR1 SGHRS, CDR2 YFSETQ. The CDR3, as DNA: TGCGCCAGCCGAATAGGACAGGGTGTTGGCTATGGCTACACCTTC. Translated, it gives CASRIGQGVGYGYTF.

The sample holds a few counts of this clonotype. The chain has TRBV20-1 and TRBJ2-5, with a weak D call TRBD1 (6 bases). This CDR3 has 15 residues. CDR1 and CDR2 (germline): DFQATT, SNEGSKA (reference sequence). V was clipped by 2 bases and J by 5 bases, with 18 bases between them. The DNA for the CDR3 is TGCAGTGCTAGAAAACCGGGACACCTCGGCGAGACCCAGTACTTC. Its translation is CSARKPGHLGETQYF.